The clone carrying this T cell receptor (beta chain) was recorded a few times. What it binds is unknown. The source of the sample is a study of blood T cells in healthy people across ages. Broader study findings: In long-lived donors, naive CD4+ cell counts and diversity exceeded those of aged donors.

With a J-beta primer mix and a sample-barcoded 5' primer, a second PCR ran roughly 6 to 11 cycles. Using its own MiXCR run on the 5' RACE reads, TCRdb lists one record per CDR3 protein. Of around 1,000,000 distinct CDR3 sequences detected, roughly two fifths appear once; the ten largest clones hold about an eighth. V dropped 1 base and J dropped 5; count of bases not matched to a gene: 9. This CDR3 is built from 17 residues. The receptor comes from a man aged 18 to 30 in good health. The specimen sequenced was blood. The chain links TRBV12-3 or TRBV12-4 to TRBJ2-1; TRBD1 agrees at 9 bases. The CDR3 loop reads CASSLVRGTGINNEQFF. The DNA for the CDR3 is TGTGCCAGCAGTTTAGTGCGGGGGACAGGGATTAACAATGAGCAGTTCTTC.